Each of the 29 T cell receptor beta chains below was sequenced from the same sample in a study of T cell repertoires in cytomegalovirus infection. TCRdb reanalysed the reads using MiXCR and keeps one entry per CDR3 protein. The data contain approximately 280,000 distinct CDR3 sequences, 20% to 25% of them singletons. For these TCRs, the target antigens are not known. Specimen: cultured PBMCs, collected from culture after CMV antigen stimulation. The receptors were sampled from a human donor in good health (CMV status not recorded). Some clones in this sample may be carry-over from other donors' samples.

V is TRBV19 and J is TRBJ1-2, with D uncertain. The CDR3 sequence is 12 residues long. V lost 8 bases to trimming and J lost 7 bases, with 14 bases between them. CDR1 and CDR2 (germline): LNHDA, SQIVND (reference sequence). The CDR3 protein is CASSIGSGGYTF. The CDR3 region has the DNA TGTGCCAGTTCAATAGGGTCTGGTGGCTACACCTTC.

The chain links TRBV19 to TRBJ2-6; the D gene could be TRBD1 or TRBD2 (5 bases each). CDR1 and CDR2 (germline): LNHDA, SQIVND (reference sequence). The V end lost 6 bases, the J end lost 0 bases, and 12 bases lay between the germline ends. The CDR3 totals 16 residues. CDR3 region: CASSPGRHSGANVLTF. For the CDR3, the DNA is TGTGCCAGTAGCCCGGGACGGCACTCTGGGGCCAACGTCCTGACTTTC.

For the CDR3, the DNA is TGTGCCAGCAGCAGGACTAGTTCGCGGGACGAGCAGTACTTC. As protein: CASSRTSSRDEQYF. The gene calls are TRBV9 and TRBJ2-7, with 7 bases lining up with TRBD2. Germline V gives CDR1 SGDLS, CDR2 YYNGEE. The V gene end was trimmed by 4 bases and the J gene end by 5 bases; junction bases not matched to a gene: 9. CDR3 size: 14 residues.

Many counts were recorded for this clonotype. This chain connects TRBV7-2 to TRBJ1-2; D might be TRBD1 (5 bases). CDR1 is SGHTA, CDR2 FQGNSA, per germline. The CDR3 consists of 15 residues. V lost 0 bases and J 2 bases, leaving 10 bases between the germline ends. The CDR3 loop reads CASSLASGENYGYTF. The DNA of the CDR3 is TGTGCCAGCAGCTTAGCGTCGGGGGAAAACTATGGCTACACCTTC.

At least ten counts were recorded for this clonotype. The rearrangement joins TRBV7-2 to TRBJ2-1; D may be TRBD1 or TRBD2 (5 bases each). This CDR3 comprises 16 residues. The V end was cut by 3 bases, the J end by 6 bases, with 18 bases between. Germline assignment: CDR1 SGHTA and CDR2 FQGNSA. CDR3 nucleotide sequence: TGTGCCAGCAGCTTTACGTTGGGGGTCGACACCAATGAGCAGTTCTTC. It yields the protein CASSFTLGVDTNEQFF.

The chain combines TRBV7-8 with TRBJ2-7; no clear D gene. The V end lost 0 bases, the J end lost 1 base, and 10 bases lay between the germline ends. CDR3 length: 15 residues. The germline gives CDR1 SGHVS, CDR2 FQNEAQ. CDR3 bases: TGTGCCAGCAGCTTAGCCCCCTTACAATCCTACGAGCAGTACTTC. It specifies CASSLAPLQSYEQYF.

Concerning this clonotype itself: This may stem from a read error, because a much larger clone lies one nucleotide away. J is TRBJ1-4 and V is TRBV7-3, with D possibly being TRBD1 (6 bases). The germline V gene encodes CDR1 SGHTA and CDR2 FQGTGA. This CDR3 region has 14 residues. Trimming shortened V by 4 bases and J by 4 bases, and 10 bases separated the two germline ends. CDR3 coding DNA: TGTGCCAGCAGCTCGGGACAAAATAATGAAAAACTGTTTTTT. Residues: CASSSGQNNEKLFF.

In its sample, this clonotype was seen many times. V is TRBV7-8 and J is TRBJ2-7, with 12 nucleotides matching TRBD1. This CDR3 has 15 amino acids. The J segment lost 9 bases and the V segment lost 1 base, leaving 7 bases of the junction unmatched. From germline, CDR1 is SGHVS and CDR2 FQNEAQ. This chain's CDR3 is CASSLGFGTGGGQYF. DNA for the CDR3: TGTGCCAGCAGCTTAGGTTTCGGGACAGGGGGCGGGCAGTACTTC.

The J gene is TRBJ1-5, the V gene TRBV19; D not certain. Deletions cut 5 bases from V and 3 bases from J, with 8 bases between. The CDR3 runs 13 residues. Germline-derived CDR1 and CDR2 are LNHDA and SQIVND (reference sequence). This CDR3 reads CASSARFNQPQHF. The CDR3 DNA reads as TGTGCCAGTAGTGCACGGTTCAATCAGCCCCAGCATTTT.

This clonotype occurred a few times. The chain couples TRBV7-9 to TRBJ2-5; the D gene is possibly TRBD2 (6 bases). V lost 1 base, J lost 8 bases, and 14 bases lay in between. CDR1 and CDR2 (germline): SEHNR, FQNEAQ (reference sequence). This CDR3 has 14 residues. The CDR3 DNA reads TGTGCCAGCAGCTTAGGGCAGGGAGGTGGAACCCAGTACTTC. Protein: CASSLGQGGGTQYF.

The chain has TRBV11-2 and TRBJ1-1; TRBD1 is a possible D gene (5 bases). The CDR3 is 14 amino acids. Trimming stripped 6 bases from V and 0 bases from J, with 11 bases between. The V gene's germline CDR1 is SGHAT and CDR2 FQNNGV. For the CDR3, the DNA is TGTGCCAGCAGAACCGGGGGTTTGAACACTGAAGCTTTCTTT. This sequence encodes CASRTGGLNTEAFF.

The rearrangement uses TRBV27 and TRBJ2-5; 7 bases align to TRBD1. This CDR3 is built from 17 residues. V dropped 4 bases and J dropped 2; count of bases not matched to a gene: 13. Germline lookup yields CDR1 MNHEY and CDR2 SMNVEV (reference sequence). The CDR3 coding sequence is TGTGCCAGCAGTTCGGTCAGGGCTCAGGGGGTTCAAGAGACCCAGTACTTC. Its translation is CASSSVRAQGVQETQYF.

Only a few counts were recorded for this clonotype. The V gene is TRBV15, the J gene TRBJ1-2; tentatively, D is TRBD1 (5 bases). From germline, CDR1 is LNHNV and CDR2 YYDKDF (reference sequence). The CDR3 has 14 residues. V was shortened by 0 bases and J by 8 bases, with 13 bases between the two germline ends. CDR3 sequence reads: CATSREGVEYGYTF. CDR3 DNA sequence: TGTGCCACCAGCAGAGAAGGGGTTGAATACGGCTACACCTTC.

This clonotype showed up many times. The rearrangement links TRBV28 to TRBJ1-2; D might be TRBD1 (5 bases). Germline V lookup: CDR1 MDHEN, CDR2 SYDVKM. The CDR3 contains 15 residues. With 5 bases removed from V and 0 bases from J, the gap between germline ends came to 13 bases. The CDR3 DNA is TGTGCCAGCAGTGGAACAGGACATCCTAACTATGGCTACACCTTC. This encodes CASSGTGHPNYGYTF.

This clonotype was seen many times. This chain uses TRBV28 with TRBJ2-1; 16 nucleotides align to TRBD2. The J segment lost 7 bases and the V segment lost 6 bases, leaving 15 bases of the junction unmatched. This CDR3 region has 19 residues. Germline loops: CDR1 MDHEN, CDR2 SYDVKM. CDR3 DNA sequence: TGTGCCAGCAGAACCCCCGGGACTAGCGGGGGGGCTGTTGGGAATGAGCAGTTCTTC. As protein: CASRTPGTSGGAVGNEQFF.

The chain recombines TRBV4-1 with TRBJ2-5; D might be TRBD2 (6 bases). The CDR3 extends over 14 amino acids. Germline CDR1 MGHRA, CDR2 YSYEKL. Trimming pared 1 base from V and 5 bases from J, leaving 11 bases between. CDR3 DNA sequence: TGCGCCAGCAGCCAAGGAGGGACTGACGAGACCCAGTACTTC. Translated: CASSQGGTDETQYF.

This chain connects TRBV4-1 to TRBJ2-1; tentatively, D is TRBD2 (6 bases). The CDR3 totals 18 residues. Trimming pared 3 bases from V and 0 bases from J, leaving 18 bases between. Germline V lookup: CDR1 MGHRA, CDR2 YSYEKL. CDR3 bases: TGCGCCAGCAGCCAGAACGCGGGACTCCCGAGCTCCTACAATGAGCAGTTCTTC. Protein sequence: CASSQNAGLPSSYNEQFF.

This clonotype was picked up a small number of times. J is TRBJ2-1 and V is TRBV2, with 11 bases aligning to TRBD2. The germline V gene has CDR1 SNHLY and CDR2 FYNNEI. The V and J ends lost 4 bases and 2 bases, in that order; junction bases with no gene match: 4. CDR3 length: 16 residues. CDR3 loop: CASSGYSGGAYNEQFF. CDR3 DNA: TGTGCCAGCAGTGGCTATAGCGGGGGGGCCTACAATGAGCAGTTCTTC.

The rearrangement uses TRBV6-2 or TRBV6-3 and TRBJ2-1; the D gene could be TRBD1 or TRBD2 (5 bases each). From germline, CDR1 is MNHEY and CDR2 SVGEGT. The CDR3 covers 12 residues. Trimming left V 6 bases short and J 15 bases short, with 18 bases between. The CDR3 reads CASRQGTLKVFF. DNA for the CDR3: TGTGCCAGCAGACAAGGGACCCTAAAGGTGTTCTTC.

The chain couples TRBV7-2 to TRBJ2-7; 9 bases line up with TRBD2. Germline trimming cut 5 bases from V and 4 bases from J; bases unmatched to any gene: 12. Germline V lookup: CDR1 SGHTA, CDR2 FQGNSA. The CDR3 runs to 16 residues. CDR3 sequence: CASSRRAGGLWYEQYF. In nucleotides, the CDR3 is TGTGCCAGCAGCCGGCGGGCGGGAGGGCTCTGGTACGAGCAGTACTTC.

The chain links TRBV11-2 to TRBJ1-1; D perhaps matches TRBD1 (5 bases). Germline V CDR1 and CDR2: SGHAT, FQNNGV. This CDR3 has 13 residues. The germline V and J ends were trimmed by 1 base and 7 bases, with 10 bases remaining between them. CDR3 in DNA: TGTGCCAGCAGCTTAGGGGTGGGACTTGAAGCTTTCTTT. Encoded protein: CASSLGVGLEAFF. The variable domain in full, completed from reference TRBV11-2 and TRBJ1-1, reads EAGVAQSPRYKIIEKRQSVAFWCNPISGHATLYWYQQILGQGPKLLIQFQNNGVVDDSQLPKDRFSAERLKGVDSTLKIQPAKLEDSAVYLCASSLGVGLEAFFGQGTRLTVV.

The sample holds one count of this clonotype. The genes are TRBV5-4 and TRBJ2-7; 15 bases are shared with TRBD2. J was trimmed by 6 bases and V by 4 bases; bases with no gene match: 11. CDR3 length: 17 residues. The germline V gene has CDR1 SGHNT and CDR2 YYREEE (reference sequence). CDR3 protein: CASSRGLAGGPGVEQYF. The CDR3 DNA is TGTGCCAGCAGCCGCGGACTAGCGGGAGGGCCCGGCGTCGAGCAGTACTTC.

This clonotype was found many times. The chain employs TRBV7-2 and TRBJ2-7, with TRBD1 matching 9 bases. CDR1 is SGHTA, CDR2 FQGNSA, per germline. After removal of 7 bases from V and 3 bases from J, the junction contained 10 bases not matched to a gene. This CDR3 spans 15 amino acids. This chain's CDR3 is CASTKARGQGYEQYF. CDR3 DNA sequence: TGTGCCAGCACCAAAGCTAGGGGACAGGGCTACGAGCAGTACTTC.

This rearrangement joins TRBV5-1 to TRBJ1-6, with a possible D match to TRBD1 (5 bases). The CDR3 extends over 15 amino acids. V dropped 2 bases and J dropped 10 bases, with 16 bases sitting between them. Germline loops: CDR1 SGHRS, CDR2 YFSETQ. The DNA of the CDR3 is TGCGCCAGCAGCTTTGGGGCCTCACGGGACTCACCCCTCCACTTT. The encoded protein is CASSFGASRDSPLHF.

This clonotype has at least ten counts. The chain couples TRBV28 to TRBJ1-4; no clear D gene. The germline V and J ends were trimmed by 5 bases and 0 bases, with 7 bases remaining between them. Per germline, CDR1 MDHEN and CDR2 SYDVKM. This CDR3 has 14 amino acids. Written as DNA, the CDR3 is TGTGCCAGCAGTAGGATACCAACTAATGAAAAACTGTTTTTT. This gives the protein CASSRIPTNEKLFF.

The chain has TRBV13 and TRBJ1-1; 9 positions match TRBD1. This CDR3 region has 15 residues. J was trimmed by 4 bases and V by 5 bases; bases with no gene match: 8. Per the germline V gene, CDR1 is PRHDT and CDR2 is FYEKMQ (reference sequence). CDR3 nucleotides: TGTGCCAGCAGCCCGAGGAGACAGGGGGTCACTGAAGCTTTCTTT. Protein product: CASSPRRQGVTEAFF.

This clonotype was counted only a few times. The chain couples TRBV4-1 to TRBJ2-2; D not certain. The V end lost 4 bases, the J end lost 1 base, and 10 bases lay between the germline ends. CDR3 length: 15 residues. The germline gives CDR1 MGHRA, CDR2 YSYEKL. CDR3 bases: TGCGCCAGCAGCCCCCAGATACTGAACACCGGGGAGCTGTTTTTT. Translated: CASSPQILNTGELFF.

The chain has TRBV20-1 and TRBJ2-1; 8 bases match TRBD2. CDR1 and CDR2 from the germline V gene are DFQATT and SNEGSKA (reference sequence). The CDR3 spans 15 residues. Trimming at V came to 6 bases and at J to 3 bases, leaving 10 bases not matched to a gene. The CDR3 DNA follows: TGCAGTGCCTCCCAGGGGACTAGGAGCTACAATGAGCAGTTCTTC. Translation gives CSASQGTRSYNEQFF.

About this clonotype: A much larger clone is a single base away; this may be a read error. The chain is built from TRBV12-3 or TRBV12-4 and TRBJ1-6; D is uncertain. V was trimmed by 8 bases and J by 7 bases, leaving 18 bases between them. The CDR3 loop spans 15 amino acids. This chain's CDR3 is CASGYDGRRNSPLHF. CDR3 DNA: TGTGCCAGCGGTTATGACGGGAGAAGGAATTCACCCCTCCACTTT.